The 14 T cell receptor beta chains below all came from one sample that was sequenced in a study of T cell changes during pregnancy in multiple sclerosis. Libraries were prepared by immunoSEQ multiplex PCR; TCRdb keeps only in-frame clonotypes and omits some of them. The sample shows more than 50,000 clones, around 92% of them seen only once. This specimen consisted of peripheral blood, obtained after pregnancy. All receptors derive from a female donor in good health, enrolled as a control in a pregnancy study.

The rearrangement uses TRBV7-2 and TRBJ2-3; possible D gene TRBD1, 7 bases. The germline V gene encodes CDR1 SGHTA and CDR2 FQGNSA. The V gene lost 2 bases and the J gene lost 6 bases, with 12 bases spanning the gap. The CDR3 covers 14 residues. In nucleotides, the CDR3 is TGTGCCAGCAGCTTAAACTCAGGGGGGGATACGCAGTATTTT. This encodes CASSLNSGGDTQYF.

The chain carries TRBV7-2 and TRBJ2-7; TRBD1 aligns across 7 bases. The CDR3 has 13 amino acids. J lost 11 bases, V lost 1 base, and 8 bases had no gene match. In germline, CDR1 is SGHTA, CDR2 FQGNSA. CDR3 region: CASSLGWDSQKYF. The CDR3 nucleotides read TGTGCCAGCAGCTTAGGGTGGGACAGTCAGAAGTACTTC.

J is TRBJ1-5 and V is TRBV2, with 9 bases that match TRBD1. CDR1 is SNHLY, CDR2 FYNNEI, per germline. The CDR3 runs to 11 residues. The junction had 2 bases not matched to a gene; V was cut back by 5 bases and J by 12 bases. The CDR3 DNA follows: TGTGCCAGCAGTCTGACAGGGGGCCAGCATTTT. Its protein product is CASSLTGGQHF.

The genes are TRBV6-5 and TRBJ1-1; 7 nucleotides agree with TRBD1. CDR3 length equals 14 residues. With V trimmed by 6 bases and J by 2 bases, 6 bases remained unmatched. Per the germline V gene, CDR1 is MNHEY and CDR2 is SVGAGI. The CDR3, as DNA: TGTGCCAGCAGACGGACAGGTCAAAACACTGAAGCTTTCTTT. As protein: CASRRTGQNTEAFF.

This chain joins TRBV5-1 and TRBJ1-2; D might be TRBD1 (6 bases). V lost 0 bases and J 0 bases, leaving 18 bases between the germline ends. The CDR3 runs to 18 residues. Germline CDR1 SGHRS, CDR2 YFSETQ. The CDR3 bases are TGCGCCAGCAGCTTGGGGGGGGGCACGGGACTGACTAACTATGGCTACACCTTC. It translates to CASSLGGGTGLTNYGYTF. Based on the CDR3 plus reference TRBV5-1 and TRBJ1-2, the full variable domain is KAGVTQTPRYLIKTRGQQVTLSCSPISGHRSVSWYQQTPGQGLQFLFEYFSETQRNKGNFPGRFSGRQFSNSRSEMNVSTLELGDSALYLCASSLGGGTGLTNYGYTFGSGTRLTVV.

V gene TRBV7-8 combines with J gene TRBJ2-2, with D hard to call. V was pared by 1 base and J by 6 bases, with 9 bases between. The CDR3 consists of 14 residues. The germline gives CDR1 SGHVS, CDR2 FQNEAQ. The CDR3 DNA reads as TGTGCCAGCAGCTTAGTAGAAGTCGCCGGGGAGCTGTTTTTT. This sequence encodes CASSLVEVAGELFF.

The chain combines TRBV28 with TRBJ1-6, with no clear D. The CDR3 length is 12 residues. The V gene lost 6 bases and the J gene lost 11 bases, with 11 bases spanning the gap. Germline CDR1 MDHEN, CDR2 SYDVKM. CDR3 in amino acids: CASRTYAPPLHF. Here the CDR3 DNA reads TGTGCCAGCAGGACATATGCTCCACCCCTCCACTTT.

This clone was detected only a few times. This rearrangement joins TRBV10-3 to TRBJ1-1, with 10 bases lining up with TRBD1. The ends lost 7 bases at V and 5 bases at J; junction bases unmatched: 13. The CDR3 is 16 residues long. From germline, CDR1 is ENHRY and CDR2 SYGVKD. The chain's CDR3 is CAITDSLGQGWTEAFF. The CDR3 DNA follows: TGTGCCATCACCGACTCGCTGGGACAGGGGTGGACTGAAGCTTTCTTT.

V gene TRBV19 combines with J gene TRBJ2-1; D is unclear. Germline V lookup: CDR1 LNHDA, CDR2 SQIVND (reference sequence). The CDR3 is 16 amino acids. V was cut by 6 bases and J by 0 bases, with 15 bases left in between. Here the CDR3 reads CASREKQASSYNEQFF. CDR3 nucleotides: TGTGCCAGTAGGGAGAAACAAGCATCCTCCTACAATGAGCAGTTCTTC.

CDR3 coding DNA: TGTGCCAGCAGTTACTCGCCCAGGGGGCAAAATGGCTACACCTTC. Encoded protein: CASSYSPRGQNGYTF. The chain carries TRBV6-5 and TRBJ1-2, with TRBD1 matching over 8 bases. CDR1 is MNHEY, CDR2 SVGAGI, per germline. The CDR3 is 15 amino acids. Losses at the gene ends were 0 bases for V and 6 bases for J; bases not matched to a gene: 6.

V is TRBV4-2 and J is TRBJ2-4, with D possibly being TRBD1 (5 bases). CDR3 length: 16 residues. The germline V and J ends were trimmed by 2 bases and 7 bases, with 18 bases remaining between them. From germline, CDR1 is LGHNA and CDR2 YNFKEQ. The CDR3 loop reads CASSQLVSQGANIQYF. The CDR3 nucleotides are TGTGCCAGCAGCCAATTGGTGTCGCAGGGTGCCAACATTCAGTACTTC.

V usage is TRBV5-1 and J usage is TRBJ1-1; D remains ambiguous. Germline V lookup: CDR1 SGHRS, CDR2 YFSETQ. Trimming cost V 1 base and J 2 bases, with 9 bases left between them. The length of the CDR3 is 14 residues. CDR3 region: CASSLMRGNTEAFF. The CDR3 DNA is TGCGCCAGCAGCTTGATGCGAGGCAACACTGAAGCTTTCTTT.

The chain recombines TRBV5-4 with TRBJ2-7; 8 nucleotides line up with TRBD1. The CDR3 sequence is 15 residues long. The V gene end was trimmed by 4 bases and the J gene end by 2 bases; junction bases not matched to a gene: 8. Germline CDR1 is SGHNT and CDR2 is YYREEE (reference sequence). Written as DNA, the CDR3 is TGTGCCAGCAGCCCCTGGGACAGGTCGACCTACGAGCAGTACTTC. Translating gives CASSPWDRSTYEQYF.

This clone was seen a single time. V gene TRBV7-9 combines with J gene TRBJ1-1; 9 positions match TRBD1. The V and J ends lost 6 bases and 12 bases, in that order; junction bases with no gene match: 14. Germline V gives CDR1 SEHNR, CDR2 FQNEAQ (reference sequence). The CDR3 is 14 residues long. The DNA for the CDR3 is TGTGCCAGCAGGTTCTCTACCGGGACAGGGAACCCTTTCTTT. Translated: CASRFSTGTGNPFF.